This T cell receptor beta chain was recorded in a study of cytomegalovirus exposure and HLA in healthy donors. The study, taken as a whole, reports: Later, TCR association rates were found to vary by HLA locus, highest for DRB1 and lowest for HLA-C. Within a later analysis, the majority of CMV-associated TCR beta chains appeared HLA-restricted.

Turning to this clone: Antigen: not known.

This CDR3 contains 13 residues. Germline lookup yields CDR1 SGHRS and CDR2 YFSETQ. The V gene end was trimmed by 2 bases and the J gene end by 10 bases; junction bases not matched to a gene: 6. Sampled while nominally healthy, donors likely had unrecorded immune exposures. PCR amplification relied on 60 Vbeta primers (plus 13 Jbeta primers). Libraries were prepared by immunoSEQ multiplex PCR; TCRdb keeps only in-frame clonotypes and omits some of them. This table lists about 48,000 clones. The receptor's source is a woman aged 40-49 years in good health and CMV-seronegative. Sample: PBMCs. The V call is TRBV5-1, the J call TRBJ2-1; TRBD1 matches 7 bases. The CDR3 sequence is CASSLQGGHEQFF. The DNA for the CDR3 is TGCGCCAGCAGCTTACAAGGGGGCCACGAGCAGTTCTTC. Full variable domain (missing parts from reference TRBV5-1 and TRBJ2-1): KAGVTQTPRYLIKTRGQQVTLSCSPISGHRSVSWYQQTPGQGLQFLFEYFSETQRNKGNFPGRFSGRQFSNSRSEMNVSTLELGDSALYLCASSLQGGHEQFFGPGTRLTVL.